The clone carrying this T cell receptor (beta chain) was recorded a few times. Its antigen is currently unknown. V dropped 8 bases and J dropped 1 base, with 11 bases sitting between them. Germline CDR1 LGHNA, CDR2 YNFKEQ. The CDR3 spans 13 residues. This entry is derived from a study of T cells in Graves' hyperthyroidism and ophthalmopathy. Points from the study as a whole: Ophthalmopathy was told apart from stable hyperthyroidism by a 13 V-J model.

Authors of the study amplified TCR beta CDR3 regions from RNA transcripts. During a first-round RT-PCR of the TCR CDR3, the HTBI primer set was used. TCRdb recomputed calls from the multiplex PCR reads with MiXCR, one row per CDR3 protein. The sample carries approximately 530,000 distinct CDR3 sequences, roughly 21% recorded once. Sequenced input: blood. This TCR was sampled from a man aged 40-50 years with Graves' ophthalmopathy. This chain uses TRBV4-2 with TRBJ2-5; D perhaps matches TRBD2 (5 bases). Here the CDR3 DNA reads TGTGCCAGCCTTGCCGCGGGCCAAGAGACCCAGTACTTC. Translating it yields CASLAAGQETQYF.